This record looks at one T cell receptor beta chain sequence and its context. This entry is derived from a study of T cell changes during pregnancy in multiple sclerosis. The ends were cut back, 6 bases at V and 0 bases at J, with 12 bases in the middle. The CDR3 has 14 residues. Germline CDR1 reads LNHDA; CDR2 reads SQIVND (reference sequence). Assay: immunoSEQ multiplex PCR; the TCRdb copy retains only in-frame clones and omits some. The sample holds fewer than 60,000 clones, roughly 94% seen once. This sequence joins TRBV19 and TRBJ2-7, with D perhaps matching TRBD2 (5 bases). Sequenced here: CD8+ T cells from peripheral blood mononuclear cells, sampled in the first trimester of pregnancy. The sequence was collected from a female donor with multiple sclerosis, enrolled in a pregnancy study. The CDR3 sequence is CASSTGISSYEQYF. The CDR3 bases are TGTGCCAGTAGCACCGGGATTAGCTCCTACGAGCAGTACTTC.